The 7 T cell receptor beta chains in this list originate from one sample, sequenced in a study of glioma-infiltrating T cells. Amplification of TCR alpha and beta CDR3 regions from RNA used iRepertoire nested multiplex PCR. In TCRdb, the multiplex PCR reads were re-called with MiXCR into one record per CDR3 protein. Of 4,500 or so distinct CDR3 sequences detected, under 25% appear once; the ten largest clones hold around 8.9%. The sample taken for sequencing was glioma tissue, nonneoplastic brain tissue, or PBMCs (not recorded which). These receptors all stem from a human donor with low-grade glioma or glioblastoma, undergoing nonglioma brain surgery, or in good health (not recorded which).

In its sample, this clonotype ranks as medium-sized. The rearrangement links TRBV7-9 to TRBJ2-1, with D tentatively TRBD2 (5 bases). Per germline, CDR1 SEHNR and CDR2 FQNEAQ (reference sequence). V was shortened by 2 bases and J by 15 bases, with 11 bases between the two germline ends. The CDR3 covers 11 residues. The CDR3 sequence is CASSLPRDPFF. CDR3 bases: TGTGCCAGCAGCTTACCACGGGATCCGTTCTTC. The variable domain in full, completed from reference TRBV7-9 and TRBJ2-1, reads DTGVSQNPRHKITKRGQNVTFRCDPISEHNRLYWYRQTLGQGPEFLTYFQNEAQLEKSRLLSDRFSAERPKGSFSTLEIQRTEQGDSAMYLCASSLPRDPFFGPGTRLTVL.

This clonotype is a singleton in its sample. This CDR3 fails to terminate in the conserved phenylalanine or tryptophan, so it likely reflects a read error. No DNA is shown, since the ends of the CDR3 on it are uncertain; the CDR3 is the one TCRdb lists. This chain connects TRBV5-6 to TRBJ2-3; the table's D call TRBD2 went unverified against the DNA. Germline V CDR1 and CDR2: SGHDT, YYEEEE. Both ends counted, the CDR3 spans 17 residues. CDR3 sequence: CASSLGTQRGSTDTQYS.

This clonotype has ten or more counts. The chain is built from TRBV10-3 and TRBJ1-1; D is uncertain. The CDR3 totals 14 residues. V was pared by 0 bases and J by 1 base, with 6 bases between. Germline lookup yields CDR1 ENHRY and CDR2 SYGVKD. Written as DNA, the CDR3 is TGTGCCATCAGTGAGTCTCGTGGGAACACTGAAGCTTTCTTT. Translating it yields CAISESRGNTEAFF.

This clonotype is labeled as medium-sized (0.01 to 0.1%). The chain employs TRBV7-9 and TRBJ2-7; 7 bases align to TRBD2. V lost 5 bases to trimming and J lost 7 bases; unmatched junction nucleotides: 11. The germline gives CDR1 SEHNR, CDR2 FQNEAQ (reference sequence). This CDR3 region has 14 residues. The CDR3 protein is CASSALVAGGEQYV. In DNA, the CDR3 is TGTGCCAGCAGCGCGTTGGTCGCCGGGGGGGAGCAGTACGTC.

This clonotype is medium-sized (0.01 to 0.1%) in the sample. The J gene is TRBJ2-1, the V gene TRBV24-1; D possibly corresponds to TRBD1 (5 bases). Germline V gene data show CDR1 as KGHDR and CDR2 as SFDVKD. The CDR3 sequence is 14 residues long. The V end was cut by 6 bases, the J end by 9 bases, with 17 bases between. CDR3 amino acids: CATSPPGSRGEQFF. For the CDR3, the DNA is TGTGCCACCAGTCCCCCGGGTAGTAGGGGTGAGCAGTTCTTC.

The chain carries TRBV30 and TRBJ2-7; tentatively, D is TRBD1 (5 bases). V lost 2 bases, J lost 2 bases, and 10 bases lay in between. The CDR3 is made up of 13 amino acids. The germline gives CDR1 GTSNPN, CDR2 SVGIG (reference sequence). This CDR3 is CAWSRPDTYEQYV. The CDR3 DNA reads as TGTGCCTGGAGTCGCCCGGACACCTACGAGCAGTACGTC.

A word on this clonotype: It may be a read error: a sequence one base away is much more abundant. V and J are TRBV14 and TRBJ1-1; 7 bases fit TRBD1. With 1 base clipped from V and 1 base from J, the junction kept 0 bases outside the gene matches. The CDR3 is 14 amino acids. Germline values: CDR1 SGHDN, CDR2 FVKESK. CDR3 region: CASSQGTGNTEAFF. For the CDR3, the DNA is TGTGCCAGCAGCCAAGGGACAGGGAACACTGAAGCTTTCTTT.